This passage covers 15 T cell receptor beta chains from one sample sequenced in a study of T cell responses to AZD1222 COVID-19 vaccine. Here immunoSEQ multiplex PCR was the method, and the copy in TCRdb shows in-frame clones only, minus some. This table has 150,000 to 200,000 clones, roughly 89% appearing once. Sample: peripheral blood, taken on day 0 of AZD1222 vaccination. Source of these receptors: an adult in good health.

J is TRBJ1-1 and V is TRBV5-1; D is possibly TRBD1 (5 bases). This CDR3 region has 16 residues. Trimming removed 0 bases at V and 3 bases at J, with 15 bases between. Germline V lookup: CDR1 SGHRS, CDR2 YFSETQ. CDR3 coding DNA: TGCGCCAGCAGCTTGGCGCAGGGAAGACCGTACACTGAAGCTTTCTTT. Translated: CASSLAQGRPYTEAFF.

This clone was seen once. The CDR3 loop is CASSPNYGYTF. In DNA form, the CDR3 reads TGTGCCAGCAGCCCGAACTATGGCTACACCTTC. The rearrangement joins TRBV28 to TRBJ1-2; no reliable D call. V shed 6 bases and J shed 2 bases, with 4 bases lying between them. The germline V gene encodes CDR1 MDHEN and CDR2 SYDVKM. CDR3 size: 11 residues.

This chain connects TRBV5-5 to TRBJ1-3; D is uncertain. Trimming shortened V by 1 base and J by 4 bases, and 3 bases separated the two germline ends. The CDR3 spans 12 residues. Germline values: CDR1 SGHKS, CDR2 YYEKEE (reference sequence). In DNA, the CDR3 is TGTGCCAGCAGCTTGTACGGAAACACCATATATTTT. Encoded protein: CASSLYGNTIYF.

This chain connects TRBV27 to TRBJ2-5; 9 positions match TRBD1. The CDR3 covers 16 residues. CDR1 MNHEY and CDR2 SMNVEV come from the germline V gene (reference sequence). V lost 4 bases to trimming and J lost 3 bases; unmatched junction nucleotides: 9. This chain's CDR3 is CASSSLVDRGKETQYF. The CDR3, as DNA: TGTGCCAGCAGTTCCCTGGTCGACAGGGGGAAAGAGACCCAGTACTTC.

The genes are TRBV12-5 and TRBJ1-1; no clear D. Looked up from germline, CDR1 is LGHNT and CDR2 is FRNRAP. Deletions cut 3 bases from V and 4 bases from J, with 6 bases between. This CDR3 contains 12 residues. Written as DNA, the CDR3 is TGTGCTAGTGGTTTCGGTTTCACTGAAGCTTTCTTT. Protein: CASGFGFTEAFF.

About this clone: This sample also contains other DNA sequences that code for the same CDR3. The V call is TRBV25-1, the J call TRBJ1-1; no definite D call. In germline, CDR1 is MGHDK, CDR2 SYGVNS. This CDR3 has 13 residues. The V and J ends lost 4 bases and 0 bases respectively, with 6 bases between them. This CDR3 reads CASSATVNTEAFF. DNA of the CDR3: TGTGCCAGCAGTGCTACGGTGAACACTGAAGCTTTCTTT.

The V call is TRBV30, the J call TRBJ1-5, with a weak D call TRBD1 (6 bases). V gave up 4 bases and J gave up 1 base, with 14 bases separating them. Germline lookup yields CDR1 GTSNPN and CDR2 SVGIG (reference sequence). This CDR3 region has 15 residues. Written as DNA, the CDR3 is TGTGCCTGGACCCTAAGAGGGGGAAGCAATCAGCCCCAGCATTTT. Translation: CAWTLRGGSNQPQHF.

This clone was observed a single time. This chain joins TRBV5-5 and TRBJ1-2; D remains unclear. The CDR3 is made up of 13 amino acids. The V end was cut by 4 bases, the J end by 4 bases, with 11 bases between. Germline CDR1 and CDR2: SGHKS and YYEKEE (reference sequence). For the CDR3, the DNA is TGTGCCAGCAGCGTCCGGGCAACCTATGGCTACACCTTC. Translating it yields CASSVRATYGYTF.

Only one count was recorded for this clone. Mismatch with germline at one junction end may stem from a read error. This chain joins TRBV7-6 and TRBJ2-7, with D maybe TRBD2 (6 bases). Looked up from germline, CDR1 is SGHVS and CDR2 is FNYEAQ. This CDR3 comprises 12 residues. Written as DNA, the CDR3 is TGTGCCAGCAGCCCCGGGACTTTCCTCTTAGACTTC. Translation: CASSPGTFLLDF.

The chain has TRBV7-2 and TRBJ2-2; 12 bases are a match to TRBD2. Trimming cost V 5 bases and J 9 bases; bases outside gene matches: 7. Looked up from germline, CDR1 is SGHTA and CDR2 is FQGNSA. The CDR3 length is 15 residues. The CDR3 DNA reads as TGTGCCAGCAGCGTACCTAGCGGGGGGGCGTGGGAGCTGTTTTTT. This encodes CASSVPSGGAWELFF.

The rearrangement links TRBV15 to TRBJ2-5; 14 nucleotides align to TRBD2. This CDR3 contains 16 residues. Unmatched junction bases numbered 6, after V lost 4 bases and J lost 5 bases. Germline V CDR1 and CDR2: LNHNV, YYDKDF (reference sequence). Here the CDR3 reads CATSTGTSGRRETQYF. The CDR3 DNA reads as TGTGCCACCAGCACCGGGACTAGCGGGAGAAGGGAGACCCAGTACTTC.

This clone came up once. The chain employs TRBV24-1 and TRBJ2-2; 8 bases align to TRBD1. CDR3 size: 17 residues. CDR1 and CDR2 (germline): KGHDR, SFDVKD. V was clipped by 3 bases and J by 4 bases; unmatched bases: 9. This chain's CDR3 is CATSDLSRQGSTGELFF. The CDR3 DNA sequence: TGTGCCACCAGTGATCTTAGCCGACAGGGGAGCACCGGGGAGCTGTTTTTT.

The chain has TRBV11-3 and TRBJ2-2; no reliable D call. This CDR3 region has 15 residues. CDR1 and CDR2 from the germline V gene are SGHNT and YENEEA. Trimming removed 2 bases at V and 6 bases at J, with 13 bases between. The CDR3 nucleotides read TGTGCCAGCAGCTTATCATGGGGTGGCTCCGGGGAGCTGTTTTTT. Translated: CASSLSWGGSGELFF.

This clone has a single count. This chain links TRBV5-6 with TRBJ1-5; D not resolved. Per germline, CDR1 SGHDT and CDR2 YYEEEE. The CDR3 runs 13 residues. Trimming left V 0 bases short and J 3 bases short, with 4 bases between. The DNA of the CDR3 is TGTGCCAGCAGCTTGGGGTACAATCAGCCCCAGCATTTT. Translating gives CASSLGYNQPQHF. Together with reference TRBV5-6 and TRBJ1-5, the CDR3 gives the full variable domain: DAGVTQSPTHLIKTRGQQVTLRCSPKSGHDTVSWYQQALGQGPQFIFQYYEEEERQRGNFPDRFSGHQFPNYSSELNVNALLLGDSALYLCASSLGYNQPQHFGDGTRLSIL.

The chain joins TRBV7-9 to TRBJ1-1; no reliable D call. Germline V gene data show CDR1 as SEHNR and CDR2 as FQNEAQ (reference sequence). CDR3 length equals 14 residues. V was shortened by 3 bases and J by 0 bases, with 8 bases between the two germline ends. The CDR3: CASSLRAVNTEAFF. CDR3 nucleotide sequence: TGTGCCAGCAGCTTGAGGGCAGTGAACACTGAAGCTTTCTTT.